A single sample gave rise to the 28 T cell receptor beta chains below, sequenced in a study of blood T cell repertoires in COVID-19. Profiled with immunoSEQ multiplex PCR; TCRdb holds only in-frame clones, not every one. This table holds 230,000 or so clones, about four fifths found once. The specimen sequenced was peripheral blood. These receptors were obtained from an elderly woman with COVID-19, enrolled during active disease.

The genes are TRBV5-6 and TRBJ2-2; D uncertain. Germline-derived CDR1 and CDR2 are SGHDT and YYEEEE. V lost 2 bases and J lost 3, with 2 bases in between. This CDR3 comprises 12 residues. This CDR3 reads CASSFYTGELFF. Written as DNA, the CDR3 is TGTGCCAGCAGCTTCTACACCGGGGAGCTGTTTTTT.

This clone showed up just once. The chain combines TRBV6-5 with TRBJ2-3; weak D call: TRBD2 (6 bases). V gave up 8 bases and J gave up 3 bases, with 9 bases separating them. Germline CDR1 is MNHEY and CDR2 is SVGAGI. The CDR3 covers 12 residues. This chain's CDR3 is CASRDSTDTQYF. CDR3 DNA: TGTGCCAGCCGGGACTCGACAGATACGCAGTATTTT.

The rearrangement joins TRBV24-1 to TRBJ2-3, with TRBD2 identical over 9 bases. Germline CDR1 and CDR2: KGHDR and SFDVKD. Germline trimming cut 9 bases from V and 5 bases from J; bases unmatched to any gene: 5. This CDR3 comprises 13 residues. CDR3 amino acids: CATGGRAQDTQYF. CDR3 in DNA: TGTGCCACCGGCGGGAGGGCGCAAGATACGCAGTATTTT.

The gene calls are TRBV5-6 and TRBJ1-2; TRBD1 agrees at 11 bases. Germline V gives CDR1 SGHDT, CDR2 YYEEEE. The junction had 13 bases not matched to a gene; V was cut back by 4 bases and J by 8 bases. CDR3 length: 16 residues. The DNA for the CDR3 is TGTGCCAGCAGCCCTTTAAGGGACAGGGGGATTTGGGGCTACACCTTC. It is translated as CASSPLRDRGIWGYTF.

The chain links TRBV18 to TRBJ1-1; TRBD1 might be the D (5 bases). Germline CDR1 KGHSH, CDR2 LQKENI. The CDR3 consists of 15 residues. Trimming cost V 2 bases and J 1 base, with 11 bases left between them. The chain's CDR3 is CASSPNAGPNTEAFF. As DNA, the CDR3 is TGTGCCAGCTCACCAAATGCAGGGCCGAACACTGAAGCTTTCTTT.

V is TRBV5-1 and J is TRBJ2-7; 8 nucleotides align to TRBD1. The CDR3 has 14 residues. The V and J ends lost 5 bases and 4 bases, in that order; junction bases with no gene match: 8. The germline gives CDR1 SGHRS, CDR2 YFSETQ. The CDR3, as DNA: TGCGCCAGCAGGGCAACAGGGGGGACGTACGAGCAGTACTTC. Translated: CASRATGGTYEQYF.

Concerning this clone: One junction end does not reproduce the germline sequence, and a read error may be involved. V and J are TRBV18 and TRBJ1-5; the match to TRBD1 covers 7 bases. Germline lookup yields CDR1 KGHSH and CDR2 LQKENI. The CDR3 is 17 residues long. This chain's CDR3 is CASSPGLGGGRDQAQHF. The CDR3 bases are TGTGCCAGCTCACCTGGTTTAGGGGGCGGACGGGATCAGGCCCAGCATTTT.

Here the CDR3 reads CASSPTSLGNTGELFF. CDR3 nucleotides: TGTGCCAGCAGCCCAACTAGTCTAGGAAACACCGGGGAGCTGTTTTTT. This rearrangement joins TRBV7-3 to TRBJ2-2, with D maybe TRBD2 (5 bases). V lost 5 bases and J 2 bases, leaving 15 bases between the germline ends. Germline loops: CDR1 SGHTA, CDR2 FQGTGA. This CDR3 has 16 amino acids.

The V gene is TRBV21-1, the J gene TRBJ1-1; the listed D gene, TRBD1, was not tested against the DNA. TRBV21-1 corresponds to a pseudogene. The CDR3 is 14 residues long. The CDR3 region is CASSHTGEDTEAFF. CDR3 nucleotide sequence: TGTGCCAGCAGCCACACAGGGGAGGACACTGAAGCTTTCTTT.

This clone was recorded only once. The V gene is TRBV6-6, the J gene TRBJ1-2; D is ambiguous. From germline, CDR1 is MNHNY and CDR2 SVGAGI (reference sequence). The length of the CDR3 is 15 residues. V lost 0 bases and J 1 base, leaving 9 bases between the germline ends. The CDR3 DNA follows: TGTGCCAGCAGTTACTCGAATACTTTTAACTATGGCTACACCTTC. Amino acids: CASSYSNTFNYGYTF.

The gene calls are TRBV18 and TRBJ1-1; D may be TRBD1 (5 bases). CDR3 length: 15 residues. V lost 3 bases and J 5 bases, leaving 16 bases between the germline ends. Per the germline V gene, CDR1 is KGHSH and CDR2 is LQKENI. Written as DNA, the CDR3 is TGTGCCAGCTCACCTGATGACAGTTTCGGGACTGAAGCTTTCTTT. Residues: CASSPDDSFGTEAFF. Combining the CDR3 with reference TRBV18 and TRBJ1-1 gives the whole variable domain NAGVMQNPRHLVRRRGQEARLRCSPMKGHSHVYWYRQLPEEGLKFMVYLQKENIIDESGMPKERFSAEFPKEGPSILRIQQVVRGDSAAYFCASSPDDSFGTEAFFGQGTRLTVV.

The chain is built from TRBV6-5 and TRBJ1-5; no firm D call. The CDR3 contains 13 residues. The ends were cut back, 2 bases at V and 4 bases at J, with 6 bases in the middle. CDR1 and CDR2 (germline): MNHEY, SVGAGI. The CDR3 DNA follows: TGTGCCAGCAGTTACCGGGAAAATCAGCCCCAGCATTTT. Translating gives CASSYRENQPQHF.

This chain uses TRBV7-9 with TRBJ1-5; D may be TRBD1 (6 bases). The CDR3 length is 15 residues. Trimming left V 2 bases short and J 4 bases short, with 12 bases between. Germline assignment: CDR1 SEHNR and CDR2 FQNEAQ (reference sequence). CDR3 sequence: CASSLSIDRNQPQHF. The CDR3 DNA sequence: TGTGCCAGCAGCTTATCCATCGACAGGAATCAGCCCCAGCATTTT.

This chain connects TRBV2 to TRBJ1-1; TRBD1 agrees at 8 bases. V lost 7 bases and J lost 0; bases outside the gene matches: 7. The CDR3 length is 15 residues. In germline, CDR1 is SNHLY, CDR2 FYNNEI. CDR3: CASIRTGNMNTEAFF. In DNA form, the CDR3 reads TGTGCCAGCATTCGGACAGGGAACATGAACACTGAAGCTTTCTTT.

This rearrangement joins TRBV6-1 to TRBJ1-5; the D is unclear. This CDR3 has 13 amino acids. V gave up 2 bases and J gave up 3 bases, with 5 bases separating them. In germline, CDR1 is MNHNS, CDR2 SASEGT. CDR3 in DNA: TGTGCCAGCAGTGAAATTCTCAATCAGCCCCAGCATTTT. It translates to CASSEILNQPQHF.

The table lists this clone with a count of one. The rearrangement links TRBV6-2 or TRBV6-3 to TRBJ2-1; TRBD2 matches at 10 bases. In germline, CDR1 is MNHEY, CDR2 SVGEGT. This CDR3 is built from 16 residues. Germline trimming cut 0 bases from V and 7 bases from J; bases unmatched to any gene: 6. The DNA of the CDR3 is TGTGCCAGCAGTTACTCGACTAGCGGGTCCGTGAATGAGCAGTTCTTC. Translation gives CASSYSTSGSVNEQFF.

This clone has only one observation. The gene calls are TRBV24-1 and TRBJ1-5; 7 positions match TRBD1. The V gene's germline CDR1 is KGHDR and CDR2 SFDVKD. This CDR3 spans 13 amino acids. V trimming: 4 bases; J trimming: 6 bases; junction bases outside the gene matches: 2. The CDR3 loop reads CATSETGVQPQHF. The CDR3 bases are TGTGCCACCAGTGAAACAGGGGTTCAGCCCCAGCATTTT.

The V gene is TRBV27, the J gene TRBJ2-7, with TRBD1 identical over 8 bases. CDR3 length equals 13 residues. J gave up 2 bases and V 6 bases, and 3 bases lay outside the gene matches. Germline loops: CDR1 MNHEY, CDR2 SMNVEV (reference sequence). CDR3 DNA: TGTGCCAGCAGAAAGACAGGGGCCTACGAGCAGTACTTC. This sequence encodes CASRKTGAYEQYF.

The chain joins TRBV23-1 to TRBJ2-1; no clear D gene. TRBV23-1 is annotated as an ORF whose role is uncertain. This CDR3 comprises 14 residues. With 5 bases removed from V and 12 bases from J, the gap between germline ends came to 20 bases. Here the CDR3 reads CASSYPTENSGQFF. The CDR3 DNA follows: TGCGCCAGCAGTTACCCGACTGAAAACTCGGGGCAGTTCTTC.

V and J are TRBV6-5 and TRBJ2-1; D not resolved. The V and J ends lost 5 bases and 0 bases respectively, with 11 bases between them. CDR3 length: 15 amino acids. Germline V gene lookup returns CDR1 MNHEY and CDR2 SVGAGI. The CDR3 sequence is CASSRTSGSYNEQFF. The CDR3 DNA follows: TGTGCCAGCAGTCGTACTTCTGGCTCCTACAATGAGCAGTTCTTC.

This clone was picked up one time. The V call is TRBV18, the J call TRBJ1-2; unclear D gene. The CDR3 contains 14 residues. Between the trimmed V and J ends, which lost 2 bases and 8 bases, there was a span of 15 bases. The germline gives CDR1 KGHSH, CDR2 LQKENI. CDR3 DNA: TGTGCCAGCTCACCAACGAACGACTGGATCGGCTACACCTTC. This gives the protein CASSPTNDWIGYTF.

As DNA, the CDR3 is TGTGCCAGCAGCCGTGGAGAGGACACCGGGGAGCTGTTTTTT. This codes for CASSRGEDTGELFF. The genes are TRBV4-2 and TRBJ2-2; D not resolved. V was trimmed by 4 bases and J by 3 bases, leaving 9 bases between them. The CDR3 has 14 residues. The V gene's germline CDR1 is LGHNA and CDR2 YNFKEQ.

The chain is built from TRBV14 and TRBJ1-5; D might be TRBD1 (5 bases). The germline CDR1 and CDR2 sequences are SGHDN and FVKESK. Trimming took 4 bases from V and 4 from J, leaving 8 bases between them. The CDR3 has 13 residues. The CDR3 region has the DNA TGTGCCAGCAGCCCCGGACAAAATCAGCCCCAGCATTTT. It specifies CASSPGQNQPQHF.

The chain links TRBV6-1 to TRBJ2-1; TRBD2 agrees at 12 bases. Germline loops: CDR1 MNHNS, CDR2 SASEGT. V dropped 3 bases and J dropped 7; count of bases not matched to a gene: 4. The CDR3 contains 15 residues. The CDR3, as DNA: TGTGCCAGCAGTGAGACTAGCGGGAGATCGAATGAGCAGTTCTTC. Its translation: CASSETSGRSNEQFF.

This chain's CDR3 is CASSTGGTSVYEQYF. Written as DNA, the CDR3 is TGTGCCAGCAGTACCGGGGGGACTAGCGTCTACGAGCAGTACTTC. The chain is built from TRBV6-5 and TRBJ2-7; TRBD2 matches 10 bases. Germline CDR1 is MNHEY and CDR2 is SVGAGI. V was pared by 5 bases and J by 3 bases, with 7 bases of the junction left unmatched. The CDR3 is made up of 15 amino acids.

The V gene is TRBV6-1, the J gene TRBJ1-1; D is perhaps TRBD1 (5 bases). The CDR3 spans 13 residues. Germline V gene lookup returns CDR1 MNHNS and CDR2 SASEGT. With 2 bases removed from V and 5 bases from J, the gap between germline ends came to 9 bases. CDR3 sequence (DNA): TGTGCCAGCAGTGAATGGGGGGGAACTGAAGCTTTCTTT. Its protein is CASSEWGGTEAFF.

The sample holds a few counts of this clone. This sequence joins TRBV27 and TRBJ1-2, with 8 positions matching TRBD1. Germline V gene lookup returns CDR1 MNHEY and CDR2 SMNVEV (reference sequence). The junction had 8 bases not matched to a gene; V was cut back by 5 bases and J by 3 bases. The CDR3 is 15 amino acids. The CDR3 reads CASSPRRGRDYGYTF. CDR3 nucleotides: TGTGCCAGCAGTCCCCGCAGGGGGCGAGACTATGGCTACACCTTC.

This rearrangement joins TRBV10-1 to TRBJ2-5; 7 bases are shared with TRBD2. Germline-derived CDR1 and CDR2 are WNHNN and SYGVQD (reference sequence). The CDR3 is 14 residues long. The V and J ends lost 5 bases and 3 bases, in that order; junction bases with no gene match: 6. The CDR3 loop is CASSTGTTEETQYF. In nucleotides, the CDR3 is TGCGCCAGCAGTACCGGGACTACAGAAGAGACCCAGTACTTC.